This entry lists 5 T cell receptor beta chains sequenced from one sample in a study of CD8 T cells in ankylosing spondylitis. TCRdb ran MiXCR on the 5' RACE reads and lists one entry per CDR3 protein. The sample includes 500,000 to 550,000 distinct CDR3 sequences, 9.5% to 15% seen only once; the top ten take under 7.5%. Findings and caveats of the study: Characteristic, it appeared, of ankylosing spondylitis blood was a TCR beta motif of about eight highly homologous variants.

These TCRs are of unknown antigen specificity. Specimen: blood, either unsorted or a sorted T cell fraction (not recorded which). Every receptor here comes from a male donor with ankylosing spondylitis.

The chain employs TRBV5-6 and TRBJ2-5; tentative D call: TRBD2 (5 bases). The CDR3 spans 16 residues. Trimming removed 3 bases from V and 4 bases from J, with 19 bases in between. Germline V gene sequence: CDR1 SGHDT, CDR2 YYEEEE. The CDR3 sequence is CASSSLGEGRVETQYF. The CDR3 nucleotides are TGTGCCAGCAGCTCATTGGGAGAAGGGCGTGTAGAGACCCAGTACTTC.

This clonotype occurred a few times. The rearrangement joins TRBV20-1 to TRBJ1-2, with TRBD1 as a possible D gene (6 bases). Germline V gives CDR1 DFQATT, CDR2 SNEGSKA (reference sequence). There are 13 residues in the CDR3. The V end was cut by 3 bases, the J end by 7 bases, with 15 bases between. The CDR3 DNA reads TGCAGTGCTAGCCCACAGGCAGGGGCTGGCTACACCTTC. Its protein is CSASPQAGAGYTF.

This clonotype was counted ten times or more. The chain links TRBV9 to TRBJ2-1, with 7 bases matching TRBD2. Germline V gene lookup returns CDR1 SGDLS and CDR2 YYNGEE. This CDR3 region has 15 residues. J gave up 10 bases and V 0 bases, and 10 bases lay outside the gene matches. Here the CDR3 reads CASSVAMPGGREQFF. In DNA form, the CDR3 reads TGTGCCAGCAGCGTAGCTATGCCGGGAGGTCGGGAGCAGTTCTTC.

V usage is TRBV29-1 and J usage is TRBJ2-7, with D perhaps assigned TRBD1 or TRBD2 (5 bases each). Between the trimmed V and J ends, which lost 6 bases and 3 bases, there was a span of 12 bases. Germline V gene sequence: CDR1 SQVTM, CDR2 ANQGSEA. The CDR3 runs to 12 residues. The CDR3 spells CSVTRQNYEQYF. Written as DNA, the CDR3 is TGCAGCGTCACTAGACAGAACTACGAGCAGTACTTC.

The V and J genes are TRBV27 and TRBJ2-5; D possibly corresponds to TRBD1 (6 bases). Germline V gene lookup returns CDR1 MNHEY and CDR2 SMNVEV (reference sequence). The CDR3 totals 12 residues. V lost 6 bases, J lost 10 bases, and 15 bases lay in between. The CDR3 bases are TGTGCCAGCAGCCCTATCCGGGACATCCAGTACTTC. Amino acids: CASSPIRDIQYF.